This T cell receptor (beta chain) was sequenced during a study of cytomegalovirus exposure and HLA in healthy donors. The PCR contained 60 Vbeta and 13 Jbeta primers. The assay was immunoSEQ multiplex PCR, and TCRdb's table has in-frame clones only and misses some. The table shows around 19,000 clones, with less than 85% occurring only once. Note on this clone: Its matching antigen is unknown.

Losses at the gene ends were 0 bases for V and 2 bases for J; bases not matched to a gene: 5. This CDR3 is 17 amino acids long. Looked up from germline, CDR1 is KGHSH and CDR2 is LQKENI. Whole-study findings and limits: An analysis was carried out at a later point. It showed that HLA-associated TCR beta chains were more clonally expanded than equally common non-associated chains.

The receptor was isolated from a human donor in good health. Sequencing was carried out using PBMCs. V usage is TRBV18 and J usage is TRBJ2-2, with 8 bases aligning to TRBD2. CDR3 region: CASSPPSSGLNTGELFF. CDR3 in DNA: TGTGCCAGCTCACCACCGTCTAGCGGGCTAAACACCGGGGAGCTGTTTTTT.